This TCR beta chain was profiled in a study of human T cells and chemical hapten exposure. This clonotype was counted at least ten times. Time point of the sample: patch test 1, 2 weeks after DPC sensitization. The treatment here: therapeutic diphenylcyclopropenone sensitization with weekly scalp DPC. Whole blood, unfractionated, served as the material for total RNA extraction. TCRdb re-called the RACE reads with MiXCR, one entry per CDR3 protein. The table lists around 380,000 distinct CDR3 sequences, 4% to 5.5% of them singletons. Trimming took off 5 bases at V and 2 bases at J, with 14 bases between the two ends. Germline V gene sequence: CDR1 MNHEY, CDR2 SMNVEV (reference sequence). The CDR3 has 15 amino acids.

The V and J genes are TRBV27 and TRBJ2-3, with TRBD2 as a possible D gene (6 bases). The sample was whole blood, taken in connection with sensitization to the hapten diphenylcyclopropenone (DPC). This receptor was taken from a woman between 45 and 60 years old with alopecia areata. Some clones in this sample may be carry-over from other donors' samples. CDR3 in DNA: TGTGCCAGCAGTGCCCGGACTACCTACACAGATACGCAGTATTTT. Encoded protein: CASSARTTYTDTQYF.